This T cell receptor (beta chain) was identified in a study of blood T cell repertoires in COVID-19. Study-wide background: The United States, Italy and Spain provided the acute and convalescent COVID-19 samples.

Among Cohort 3 donors, those recovered had two negative PCRs, clearance, or symptom resolution. Germline CDR1 MDHEN, CDR2 SYDVKM. The V gene lost 3 bases and the J gene lost 4 bases, with 23 bases spanning the gap. This CDR3 comprises 18 residues. Profiling relied on immunoSEQ multiplex PCR, and the TCRdb table lists in-frame clones only, not all of them. The data hold 150,000 to 200,000 clones, with about nine tenths observed a single time. Sequencing was performed on PBMCs or T cells enriched from blood (not recorded which). The receptor comes from a woman younger than 35 who had recovered from COVID-19. The V gene is TRBV28, the J gene TRBJ2-3, with D perhaps matching TRBD2 (5 bases). CDR3 nucleotides: TGTGCCAGCAGTTTGACCCTTTTGACGGGAATGGTGTCAGATACGCAGTATTTT. Its protein product is CASSLTLLTGMVSDTQYF.